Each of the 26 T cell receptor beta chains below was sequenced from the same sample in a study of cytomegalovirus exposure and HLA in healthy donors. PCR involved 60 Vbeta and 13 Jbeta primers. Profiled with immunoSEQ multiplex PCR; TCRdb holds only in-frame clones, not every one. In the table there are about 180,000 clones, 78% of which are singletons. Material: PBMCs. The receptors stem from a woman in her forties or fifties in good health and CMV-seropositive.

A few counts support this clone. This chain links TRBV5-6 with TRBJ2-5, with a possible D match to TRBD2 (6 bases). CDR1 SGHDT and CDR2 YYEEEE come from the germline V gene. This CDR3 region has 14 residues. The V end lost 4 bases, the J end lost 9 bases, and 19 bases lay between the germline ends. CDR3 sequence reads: CASSREATSVAQYF. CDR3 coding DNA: TGTGCCAGCAGCCGAGAAGCGACTAGTGTGGCCCAGTACTTC. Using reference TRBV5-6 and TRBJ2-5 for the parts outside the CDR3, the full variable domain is DAGVTQSPTHLIKTRGQQVTLRCSPKSGHDTVSWYQQALGQGPQFIFQYYEEEERQRGNFPDRFSGHQFPNYSSELNVNALLLGDSALYLCASSREATSVAQYFGPGTRLLVL.

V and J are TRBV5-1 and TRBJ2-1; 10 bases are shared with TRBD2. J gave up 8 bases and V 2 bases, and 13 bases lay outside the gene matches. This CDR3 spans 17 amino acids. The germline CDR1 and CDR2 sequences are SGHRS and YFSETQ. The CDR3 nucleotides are TGCGCCAGCAGCTTCGTAGATGTAGCGGGGGGTGGAGATGAGCAGTTCTTC. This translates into CASSFVDVAGGGDEQFF. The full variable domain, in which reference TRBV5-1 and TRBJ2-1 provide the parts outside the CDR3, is KAGVTQTPRYLIKTRGQQVTLSCSPISGHRSVSWYQQTPGQGLQFLFEYFSETQRNKGNFPGRFSGRQFSNSRSEMNVSTLELGDSALYLCASSFVDVAGGGDEQFFGPGTRLTVL.

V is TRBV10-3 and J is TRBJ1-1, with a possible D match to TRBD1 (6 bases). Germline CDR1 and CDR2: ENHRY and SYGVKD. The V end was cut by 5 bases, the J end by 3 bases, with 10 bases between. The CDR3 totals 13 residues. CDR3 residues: CAISRTEDTEAFF. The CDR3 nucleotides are TGTGCCATCAGTCGGACAGAGGACACTGAAGCTTTCTTT.

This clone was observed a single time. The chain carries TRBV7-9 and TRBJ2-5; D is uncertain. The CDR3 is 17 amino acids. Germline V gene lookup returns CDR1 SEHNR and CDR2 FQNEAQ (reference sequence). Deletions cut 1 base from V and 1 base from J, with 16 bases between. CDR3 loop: CASSLEPLLSVQETQYF. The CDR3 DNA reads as TGTGCCAGCAGCTTAGAACCCCTATTGAGCGTCCAAGAGACCCAGTACTTC. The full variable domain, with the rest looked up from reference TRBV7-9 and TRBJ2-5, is DTGVSQNPRHKITKRGQNVTFRCDPISEHNRLYWYRQTLGQGPEFLTYFQNEAQLEKSRLLSDRFSAERPKGSFSTLEIQRTEQGDSAMYLCASSLEPLLSVQETQYFGPGTRLLVL.

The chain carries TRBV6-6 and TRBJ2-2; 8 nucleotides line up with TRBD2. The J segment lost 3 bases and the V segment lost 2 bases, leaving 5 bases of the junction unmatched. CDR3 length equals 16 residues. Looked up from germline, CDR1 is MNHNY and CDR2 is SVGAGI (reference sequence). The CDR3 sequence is CASSYGAGGDTGELFF. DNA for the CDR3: TGTGCCAGCAGTTACGGCGCGGGGGGAGACACCGGGGAGCTGTTTTTT.

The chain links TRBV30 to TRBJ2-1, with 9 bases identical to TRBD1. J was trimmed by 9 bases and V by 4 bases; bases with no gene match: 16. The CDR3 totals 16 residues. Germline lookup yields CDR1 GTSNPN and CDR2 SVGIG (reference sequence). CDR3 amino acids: CAWTRTGGDLLGEQFF. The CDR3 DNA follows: TGTGCCTGGACCAGAACAGGGGGCGATCTGTTAGGTGAGCAGTTCTTC.

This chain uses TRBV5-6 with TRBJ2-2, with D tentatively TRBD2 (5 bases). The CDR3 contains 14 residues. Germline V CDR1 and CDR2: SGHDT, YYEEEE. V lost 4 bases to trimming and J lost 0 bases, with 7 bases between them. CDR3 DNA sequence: TGTGCCAGCAGCCGCGGGTCGAACACCGGGGAGCTGTTTTTT. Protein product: CASSRGSNTGELFF.

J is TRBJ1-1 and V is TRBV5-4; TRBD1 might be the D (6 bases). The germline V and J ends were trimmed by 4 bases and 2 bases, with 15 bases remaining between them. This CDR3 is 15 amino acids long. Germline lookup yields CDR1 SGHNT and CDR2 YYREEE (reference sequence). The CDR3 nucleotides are TGTGCCAGCAGCCGCTCCGGGACACCTAACACTGAAGCTTTCTTT. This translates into CASSRSGTPNTEAFF.

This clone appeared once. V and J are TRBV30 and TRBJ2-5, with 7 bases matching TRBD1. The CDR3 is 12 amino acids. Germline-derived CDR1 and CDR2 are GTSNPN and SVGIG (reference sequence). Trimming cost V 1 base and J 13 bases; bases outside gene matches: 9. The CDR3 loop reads CAWSGQGARGYF. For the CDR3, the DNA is TGTGCCTGGAGTGGACAGGGTGCGCGTGGGTACTTC.

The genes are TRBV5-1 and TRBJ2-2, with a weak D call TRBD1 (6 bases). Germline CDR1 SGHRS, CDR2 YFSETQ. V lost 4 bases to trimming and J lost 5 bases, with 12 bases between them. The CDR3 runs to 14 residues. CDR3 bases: TGCGCCAGCAGCGCCCAGGGGAGTACCGGGGAGCTGTTTTTT. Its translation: CASSAQGSTGELFF.

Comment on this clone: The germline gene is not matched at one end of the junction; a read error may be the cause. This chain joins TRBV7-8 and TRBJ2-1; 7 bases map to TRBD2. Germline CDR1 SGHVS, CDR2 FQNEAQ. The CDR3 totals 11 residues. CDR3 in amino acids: CASSTGTMSLF. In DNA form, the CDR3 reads TGTGCCAGCAGCACCGGGACTATGTCCCTCTTC.

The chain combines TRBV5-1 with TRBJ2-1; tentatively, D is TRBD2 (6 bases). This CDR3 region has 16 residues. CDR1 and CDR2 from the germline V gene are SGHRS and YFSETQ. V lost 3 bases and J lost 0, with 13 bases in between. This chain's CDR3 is CASSSRAGNSYNEQFF. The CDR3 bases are TGCGCCAGCAGCTCCAGAGCGGGCAACTCCTACAATGAGCAGTTCTTC.

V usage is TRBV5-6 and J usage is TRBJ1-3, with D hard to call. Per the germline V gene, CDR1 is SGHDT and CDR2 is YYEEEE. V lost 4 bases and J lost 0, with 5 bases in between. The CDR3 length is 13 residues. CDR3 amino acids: CASSLPSGNTIYF. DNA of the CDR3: TGTGCCAGCAGCCTCCCCTCTGGAAACACCATATATTTT. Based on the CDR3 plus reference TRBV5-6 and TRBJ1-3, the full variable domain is DAGVTQSPTHLIKTRGQQVTLRCSPKSGHDTVSWYQQALGQGPQFIFQYYEEEERQRGNFPDRFSGHQFPNYSSELNVNALLLGDSALYLCASSLPSGNTIYFGEGSWLTVV.

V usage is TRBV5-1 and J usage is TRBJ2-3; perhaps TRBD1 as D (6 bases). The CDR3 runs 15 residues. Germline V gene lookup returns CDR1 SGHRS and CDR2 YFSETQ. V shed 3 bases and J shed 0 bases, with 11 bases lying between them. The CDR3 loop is CASSSGESSTDTQYF. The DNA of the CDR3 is TGCGCCAGCAGCTCAGGGGAGAGTAGCACAGATACGCAGTATTTT.

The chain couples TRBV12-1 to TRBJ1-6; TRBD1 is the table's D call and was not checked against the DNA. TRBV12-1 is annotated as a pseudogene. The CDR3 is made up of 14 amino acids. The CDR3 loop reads CASSPTGDNSPLHF. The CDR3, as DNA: TGTGCCAGCAGCCCCACAGGGGACAATTCACCCCTCCACTTT.

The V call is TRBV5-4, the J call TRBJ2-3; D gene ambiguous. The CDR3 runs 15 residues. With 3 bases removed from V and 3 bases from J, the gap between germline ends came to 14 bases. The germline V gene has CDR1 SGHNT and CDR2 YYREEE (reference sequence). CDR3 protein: CASSSDFSDTDTQYF. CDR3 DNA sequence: TGTGCCAGCAGCTCTGATTTTAGTGATACAGATACGCAGTATTTT.

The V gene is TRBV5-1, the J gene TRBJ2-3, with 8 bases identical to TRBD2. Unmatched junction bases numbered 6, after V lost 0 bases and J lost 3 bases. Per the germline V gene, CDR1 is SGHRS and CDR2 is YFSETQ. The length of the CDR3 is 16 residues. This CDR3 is CASSLGAGGRTDTQYF. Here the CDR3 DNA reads TGCGCCAGCAGCTTGGGAGCCGGCGGGAGGACAGATACGCAGTATTTT.

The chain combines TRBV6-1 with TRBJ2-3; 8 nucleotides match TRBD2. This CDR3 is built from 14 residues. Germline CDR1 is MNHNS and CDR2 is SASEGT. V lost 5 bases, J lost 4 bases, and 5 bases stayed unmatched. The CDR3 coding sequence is TGTGCCAGCAGTAGAGCGGGGGTCCCAGATACGCAGTATTTT. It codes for CASSRAGVPDTQYF.

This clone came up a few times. CDR3 sequence reads: CASKTGYDNSPLHF. For the CDR3, the DNA is TGCGCCAGCAAGACAGGGTACGATAATTCACCCCTCCACTTT. The gene calls are TRBV5-1 and TRBJ1-6; 7 nucleotides match TRBD1. Germline V gene sequence: CDR1 SGHRS, CDR2 YFSETQ. The CDR3 has 14 residues. The trim removed 6 bases at V and 5 bases at J, leaving 5 bases unmatched.

The CDR3 is CASSSYVGQGSTGELFF. The CDR3 bases are TGTGCCAGCAGCTCCTACGTCGGACAGGGGAGCACCGGGGAGCTGTTTTTT. The chain links TRBV7-3 to TRBJ2-2; 9 bases map to TRBD1. J lost 4 bases, V lost 4 bases, and 10 bases had no gene match. The CDR3 sequence is 17 residues long. CDR1 is SGHTA and CDR2 is FQGTGA in the germline V gene.

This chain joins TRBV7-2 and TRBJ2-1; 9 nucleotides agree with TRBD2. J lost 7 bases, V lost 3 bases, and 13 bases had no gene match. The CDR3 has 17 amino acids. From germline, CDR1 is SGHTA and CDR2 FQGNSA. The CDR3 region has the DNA TGTGCCAGCAGCTTCTCCCTCGGGGCGGGGGGGGGAAATGAGCAGTTCTTC. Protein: CASSFSLGAGGGNEQFF.

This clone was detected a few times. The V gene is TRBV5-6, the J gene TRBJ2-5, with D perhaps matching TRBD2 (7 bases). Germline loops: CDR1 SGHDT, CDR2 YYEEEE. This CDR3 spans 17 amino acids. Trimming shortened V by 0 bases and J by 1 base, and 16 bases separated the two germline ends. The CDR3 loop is CASSLVSAGALQETQYF. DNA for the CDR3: TGTGCCAGCAGCTTGGTTTCGGCGGGGGCTCTCCAAGAGACCCAGTACTTC.

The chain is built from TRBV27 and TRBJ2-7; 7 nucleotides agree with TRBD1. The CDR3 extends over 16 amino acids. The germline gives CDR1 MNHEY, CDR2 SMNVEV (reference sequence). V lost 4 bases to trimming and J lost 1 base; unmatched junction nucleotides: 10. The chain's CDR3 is CASSWTPGGTSYEQYF. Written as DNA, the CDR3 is TGTGCCAGCAGTTGGACCCCAGGGGGAACATCCTACGAGCAGTACTTC.

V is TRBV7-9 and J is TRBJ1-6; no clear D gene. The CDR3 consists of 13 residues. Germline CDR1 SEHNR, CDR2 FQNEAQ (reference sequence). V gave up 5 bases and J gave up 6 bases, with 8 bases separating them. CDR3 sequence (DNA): TGTGCCAGCAGCCCCATCGGTAATTCACCCCTCCACTTT. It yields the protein CASSPIGNSPLHF.

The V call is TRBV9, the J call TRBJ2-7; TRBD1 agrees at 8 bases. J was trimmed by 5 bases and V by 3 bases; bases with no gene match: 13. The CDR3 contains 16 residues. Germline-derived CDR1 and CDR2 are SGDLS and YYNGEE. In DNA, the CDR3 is TGTGCCAGCAGCGAGGGGACAGGCTCCTACCGAGACGAGCAGTACTTC. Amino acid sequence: CASSEGTGSYRDEQYF.

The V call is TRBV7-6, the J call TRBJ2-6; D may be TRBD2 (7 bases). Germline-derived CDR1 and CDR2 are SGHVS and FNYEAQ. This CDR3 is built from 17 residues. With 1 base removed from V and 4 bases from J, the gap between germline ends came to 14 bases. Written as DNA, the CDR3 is TGTGCCAGCAGCTTAGTCACTGGGGGGGCCGGGGCCAACGTCCTGACTTTC. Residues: CASSLVTGGAGANVLTF.